A single TCR beta chain is shown here with its context. The antigen remains unidentified. The data belong to a study of T cell responses to AZD1222 COVID-19 vaccine. Study-wide results and limits: Donors were mostly white British, more females; clonal diversity possibly underestimated. Nearly half of the spike-specific TCRs reportedly recognize variant regions that carry no mutations. Spike-specific TCR breadth and depth both grew after two AZD1222 doses.

Produced via immunoSEQ multiplex PCR; TCRdb's table is partial and in-frame only. The sample shows approximately 150,000 clones, approximately 93% of them seen only once. The CDR3 has 15 amino acids. The trim removed 5 bases at V and 3 bases at J, leaving 10 bases unmatched. Per germline, CDR1 SGHDT and CDR2 YYEEEE. The V gene is TRBV5-6, the J gene TRBJ2-5, with 7 bases that match TRBD2. The TCR comes from an adult who received the AZD1222 COVID-19 vaccine. Sequenced here: peripheral blood, sampled 28 days after the second AZD1222 dose. CDR3 nucleotides: TGTGCCAGCAGGTTTTACGCGGGAGCAAAAGAGACCCAGTACTTC. Residues: CASRFYAGAKETQYF.